This TCR beta chain emerged from a study of T cells in Graves' hyperthyroidism and ophthalmopathy. Clinical symptoms, serum thyroxine, TRAb, thyroid ultrasound and orbital computed tomography established diagnosis. Study results and caveats: Ophthalmopathy, which appeared later, was predicted by the model a median around 6 months before onset.

There were TCR beta CDR3 regions amplified from RNA transcripts. TCR CDR3 regions were first amplified by RT-PCR with HTBI primers. MiXCR was run by TCRdb on the multiplex PCR reads, yielding one entry per CDR3 protein. The data show approximately 700,000 distinct CDR3 sequences, with approximately 42% seen just once and roughly 6.5% held by the top ten. This clonotype was observed at least ten times. Its specificity is not known. V was pared by 0 bases and J by 6 bases, with 11 bases between. The CDR3 runs 14 residues. Per germline, CDR1 LNHDA and CDR2 SQIVND (reference sequence). The chain joins TRBV19 to TRBJ1-1, with D hard to call. The origin of this receptor is an adult man with Graves' disease, either hyperthyroidism or ophthalmopathy (not recorded which). Source material: peripheral blood or thyroid tissue (not recorded which). The CDR3 spells CASSIDLIGSEAFF. In DNA form, the CDR3 reads TGTGCCAGTAGTATAGATCTGATAGGATCTGAAGCTTTCTTT.